This is a list of T cell receptor beta chains from one sample in a study of CD8 T cells in ankylosing spondylitis. TCRdb analysed the 5' RACE reads with MiXCR anew, one entry per CDR3 protein. The repertoire includes some 40,000 distinct CDR3 sequences, about 9.4% of them detected once, and more than 15% sits in the top ten. The sequenced material came from blood, either unsorted or a sorted T cell fraction (not recorded which). These receptors were obtained from a male donor with ankylosing spondylitis or in good health (not recorded which). CDR3s leave out the opening cysteine and the closing phenylalanine or tryptophan. Each record gives: J gene, V gene, D gene, CDR3 protein. A D gene is named only where the DNA matches it firmly.

>TRBJ2-1|TRBV3-1|TRBD2
ASSPHWIAGLAGPNNSYNEQF
>TRBJ2-7|TRBV5-1|NA
ASSFKGPTYEQY
>TRBJ2-3|TRBV7-9|TRBD1
ASSSGQGLTDTQY
>TRBJ2-1|TRBV28|NA
ASSSGTVRGEQF
>TRBJ1-1|TRBV12-3/TRBV12-4|NA
ASSLRSPNTEAF
>TRBJ2-7|TRBV20-1|NA
SASSHPFSPSYEQY
>TRBJ2-7|TRBV12-3/TRBV12-4|NA
ASSLADEQY
>TRBJ1-5|TRBV4-1|NA
ASSLGLTHNQPQH
>TRBJ2-7|TRBV7-6|NA
ASSFIPGPYEQY
>TRBJ2-1|TRBV29-1|NA
SVVAWAYNEQF
>TRBJ2-5|TRBV3-1|NA
ASSQDGVQTQY
>TRBJ2-3|TRBV10-2|TRBD2
ASSSGSPVRTDTQY
>TRBJ2-7|TRBV11-2|TRBD2
ASSLGLADSYEQY
>TRBJ2-3|TRBV10-2|NA
ASIGGGKTTDTQY
>TRBJ2-2|TRBV7-9|NA
ASSRGLVGDTGELF
>TRBJ2-4|TRBV13|NA
ASSLEGGSGNIQY
>TRBJ2-7|TRBV12-3/TRBV12-4|TRBD1
ASSFAGQVSYEQY